This T cell receptor beta chain was obtained from a study of OX40 agonist ivuxolimab in advanced cancers. The CDR3 spans 17 residues. CDR1 is SGHRS and CDR2 is YFSETQ in the germline V gene. V lost 0 bases and J lost 3, with 18 bases in between. Produced via immunoSEQ multiplex PCR; TCRdb's table is partial and in-frame only. The sample lists about 35,000 clones; approximately 92% were seen once. The source was CD4+ or CD8+ T cells sorted from blood, collected in a trial of the OX40 agonist ivuxolimab. This chain joins TRBV5-1 and TRBJ1-1; a possible D gene is TRBD1 (5 bases). The TCR originated in an adult with an advanced solid tumor such as melanoma, head and neck, liver or kidney cancer. The CDR3 sequence: CASSLAIRRGGDTEAFF. CDR3 nucleotide sequence: TGCGCCAGCAGCTTGGCCATACGGAGGGGAGGTGACACTGAAGCTTTCTTT.